A selection of T cell receptor beta chains follows, all from one sample in a study of blood T cells in healthy people across ages. TCRdb passed the 5' RACE reads through MiXCR, listing each CDR3 protein once. This table has over a million distinct CDR3 sequences, approximately 60% appearing once. The sequenced sample consisted of blood. Every receptor here comes from a man younger than 30 in good health. Each CDR3 is given with its conserved first and last residue. D genes are given only for firm matches. Not all rows give a size; the values are once, few, many and, for expanded clones, a class.

v_call	cdr3_length	d_call	j_call	clone_size	cdr3_nt	cdr3_aa
TRBV4-2	15	TRBD2	TRBJ2-5	few	TGTGCCAGCAGCCAAGATAGCGGGAGGGCTCAGACCCAGTACTTC	CASSQDSGRAQTQYF
TRBV20-1	15	.	TRBJ2-1	few	TGCAGTGCTACGGTTTTGTACTACCCCTTTAATGAGCAGTTCTTC	CSATVLYYPFNEQFF
TRBV12-3/TRBV12-4	14	.	TRBJ2-3	.	TGTGCCGGCAGTTTATCGGTCAGCACAGATGCGCAGTATTTT	CAGSLSVSTDAQYF
TRBV30	14	.	TRBJ2-6	.	TGTGCCTGGAGTGTGAGGTCTGGGGCCAACGTCCTGACTTTC	CAWSVRSGANVLTF
TRBV11-2	15	.	TRBJ2-1	.	TGTGCCAGCAGCCCCAGTCCGGGGCAGCCCAATGAGCAGTTCTTC	CASSPSPGQPNEQFF
TRBV9	17	TRBD1	TRBJ1-4	.	TGTGCCAGCAGCGCTCCACCTACCGGGACAGACCCTGAAAAACTGTTTTTT	CASSAPPTGTDPEKLFF
TRBV5-1	15	TRBD2	TRBJ2-1	few	TGCGCCAGCAGCTCTACTAGCGGGGGGATTCATGAGCAGTTCTTC	CASSSTSGGIHEQFF
TRBV5-1	13	.	TRBJ2-1	.	TGTGCCAGCAGCTTGCCCGGGGCCAATGAGCAGTTCTTC	CASSLPGANEQFF
TRBV12-3/TRBV12-4	15	.	TRBJ2-7	.	TGTGCCAGCAGTTTATGGTACGGGAGCTCCTACGAGCAGTACTTC	CASSLWYGSSYEQYF
TRBV5-6	16	.	TRBJ1-2	.	TGTGCCAGCAGCTTGATTGGAACTGATAGAACTCATGGCTACACCTTC	CASSLIGTDRTHGYTF
TRBV20-1	14	.	TRBJ2-7	.	TGCAGTGCTAGATCTAAGGAAGCTGGCTACGAGCAGTACTTC	CSARSKEAGYEQYF
TRBV5-1	17	TRBD2	TRBJ2-1	.	TGCGCCAGCAGCGGCTGGCGGGACTACAGCTCCTACAATGAGCAGTTCTTC	CASSGWRDYSSYNEQFF
TRBV12-3/TRBV12-4	12	.	TRBJ1-2	few	TGTGCCAGCATCGGAGGGGGCTATGGCTACACCTTC	CASIGGGYGYTF
TRBV12-3/TRBV12-4	14	TRBD1	TRBJ2-7	few	TGTGCCAGCAGTGAGGACAGGGGATTCCACGAGCAGTACTTC	CASSEDRGFHEQYF
TRBV6-1	15	.	TRBJ1-1	once	TGTGCCAGCAGAGACGAGGGGACCATGAACACTGAAGCTTTCTTT	CASRDEGTMNTEAFF
TRBV5-1	15	.	TRBJ2-3	.	TGCGCCAGCAGCTTGGAGGCTAGCGGCACAGATACGCAGTATTTT	CASSLEASGTDTQYF
TRBV7-7	15	TRBD2	TRBJ2-1	once	TGTGCTAGCAGCCCTAGCGGGGGGGCGGTGAATGAGCAGTTCTTC	CASSPSGGAVNEQFF
TRBV11-2	16	.	TRBJ2-4	.	TGTGCCAGCAGCTTCTCAGGGGGGAGAGGCAACAATGAGCAGTACTTC	CASSFSGGRGNNEQYF
TRBV27	15	TRBD2	TRBJ2-1	.	TGTGCCAGCAGCCCTTGGAGCGGGAGGCCAGATGAGCAGTTCTTC	CASSPWSGRPDEQFF
TRBV25-1	17	.	TRBJ1-4	.	TGTGCCAGCAGTGATATAGGACCCGTTGCAACTAATGAAAAACTGTTTTTT	CASSDIGPVATNEKLFF
TRBV27	14	.	TRBJ1-1	.	TGTGCCAGCAGGCCGGGACGGACGTTACACGAAGCTTTCTTT	CASRPGRTLHEAFF
TRBV27	13	.	TRBJ1-2	.	TGTGCCACCCTGGACAATCTGCACTATGGCTACACCTTC	CATLDNLHYGYTF
TRBV12-3/TRBV12-4	15	.	TRBJ2-2	.	TGTGCCAGCAGTTTGGAGGACAATAACACCGGGGAGCTGTTTTTT	CASSLEDNNTGELFF
TRBV11-2	15	.	TRBJ1-4	.	TGTGCCAGCAGCTCCGAGGACAGATGGAATGAAAAACTGTTTTTT	CASSSEDRWNEKLFF
TRBV13	14	.	TRBJ2-7	.	TGTGCCAGCAGCTTAGCCAGCCCAGGGAACGAGCAGTACTTC	CASSLASPGNEQYF
TRBV7-8	15	.	TRBJ1-2	few	TGTGCCAGCAGCTTAGCGATTAACGTTGTCTATGGCTACACCTTC	CASSLAINVVYGYTF
TRBV29-1	13	TRBD2	TRBJ2-7	few	TGCAGCGCCGTAATAGCGGGAGATAACGAGCAGTACTTC	CSAVIAGDNEQYF
TRBV27	14	TRBD1	TRBJ1-6	.	TGTGCCAGCAGGGCTACAGGGGGGGTTTCACCCCTCCACTTT	CASRATGGVSPLHF
TRBV29-1	15	TRBD1	TRBJ1-4	.	TGCAGCGTTCAAACCGACAGGGTGAACAATGAAAAACTGTTTTTT	CSVQTDRVNNEKLFF
TRBV14	16	TRBD1	TRBJ2-3	.	TGTGCCAGCAGCCAGCCCGGGACAGGGGGCAGAGATACGCAGTATTTT	CASSQPGTGGRDTQYF
TRBV24-1	16	.	TRBJ2-6	.	TGTGCCACCAGTGAGACGACAGGCTCTGGGGCCAACGTCCTGACTTTC	CATSETTGSGANVLTF
TRBV3-1	13	TRBD2	TRBJ2-1	few	TGTGCCAGCAGCACCCCGGGGGGGGATGAGCAGTTCTTC	CASSTPGGDEQFF
TRBV10-3	14	.	TRBJ1-5	.	TGTGCCGCCAACCGGGACGCAAAGGGGCAGCCCCAGCATTTT	CAANRDAKGQPQHF
TRBV7-9	18	TRBD1	TRBJ2-7	.	TGTGCCAGCAGCTTGATCTTTTCGGAGGGACAGGGAACCTACGAGCAGTACTTC	CASSLIFSEGQGTYEQYF
TRBV11-2	15	.	TRBJ1-1	.	TGTGCCAGCAGCTTAGTTCTTGATATCAACACTGAAGCTTTCTTT	CASSLVLDINTEAFF
TRBV5-1	14	TRBD2	TRBJ2-1	.	TGCGCCAGCAGCCAGCGGGGGGGAAACAATGAGCAGTTCTTC	CASSQRGGNNEQFF
TRBV12-3/TRBV12-4	15	.	TRBJ1-6	.	TGTGCCAGCAGCCTTCAAGGGACATTGGGATCACCCCTCCACTTT	CASSLQGTLGSPLHF
TRBV5-1	13	.	TRBJ2-1	.	TGCGCCAGCAGCTTTGATCCCTTCAATGAGCAGTTCTTC	CASSFDPFNEQFF
TRBV4-1	17	TRBD1	TRBJ1-6	few	TGCGCCAGCAGCCAACCACAGGGGAAGCATTACAATTCACCCCTCCACTTT	CASSQPQGKHYNSPLHF
TRBV10-3	15	TRBD1	TRBJ1-2	.	TGTGCCATCAGAGCCGGGACAGGGTCTAACTATGGCTACACCTTC	CAIRAGTGSNYGYTF
TRBV4-2	17	.	TRBJ2-7	.	TGTGCCAGCAGCCAGGTTAGGATACAGGACAGCTCCTACGAGCAGTACTTC	CASSQVRIQDSSYEQYF
TRBV4-1	17	TRBD2	TRBJ2-1	few	TGCGCCAGCAGCCAAGCTCTAGCGGGAAGCTCCTACAATGAGCAGTTCTTC	CASSQALAGSSYNEQFF
TRBV29-1	11	.	TRBJ2-2	few	TGCAGCGCCATGACGGCCGGGGAGCTGTTTTTT	CSAMTAGELFF
TRBV10-3	15	TRBD1	TRBJ2-3	few	TGTGCCATCAGTGAGATAGGGGGCAACACAGATACGCAGTATTTT	CAISEIGGNTDTQYF
TRBV5-6	17	TRBD2	TRBJ2-1	few	TGTGCCAGCAGCCCACTAAGACTAGCGGGAGAATACAATGAGCAGTTCTTC	CASSPLRLAGEYNEQFF
TRBV12-3/TRBV12-4	16	TRBD1	TRBJ2-5	.	TGTGCCAGCAGTTTAAGTGACAGGGGAAGGAGAGAGACCCAGTACTTC	CASSLSDRGRRETQYF
TRBV10-3	14	TRBD1	TRBJ2-7	.	TGTGCCATCGGCCCCGGGACAGGAGCCTACGAGCAGTACTTC	CAIGPGTGAYEQYF
TRBV12-3/TRBV12-4	13	.	TRBJ2-1	.	TGTGCCAGCACAGGGAGTCCCTACAATGAGCAGTTCTTC	CASTGSPYNEQFF